This T cell receptor beta chain originates from a study of T cells in Graves' hyperthyroidism and ophthalmopathy. General study points: Ophthalmopathy was predicted by the model a median of roughly 6.6 months ahead of onset.

The CDR3 length is 13 residues. V lost 6 bases, J lost 2 bases, and 8 bases lay in between. Germline V gene sequence: CDR1 SNHLY, CDR2 FYNNEI. Researchers defined stable Graves' hyperthyroidism as no ophthalmopathy progression within 18 months. Exclusion criteria comprised uncontrolled infection, other autoimmune disease, pregnancy or lactation. Template material for amplifying TCR beta CDR3 regions consisted of RNA transcripts. Primed by the HTBI set, a first-round RT-PCR was run on the TCR CDR3. TCRdb reanalysed the multiplex PCR reads using MiXCR and keeps one entry per CDR3 protein. Among hundreds of thousands of distinct CDR3 sequences, roughly 13% were seen once, and the ten largest hold around a tenth. This clonotype was seen many times. The antigen remains undetermined.

The clonotype originates from a woman between 18 and 29 years old with Graves' hyperthyroidism. This sequence joins TRBV2 and TRBJ1-3, with D maybe TRBD1 (6 bases). Sequencing was performed on blood. CDR3 loop: CASRGTTGNTIYF. CDR3 sequence (DNA): TGTGCCAGCAGGGGGACAACTGGAAACACCATATATTTT. The variable domain in full, with the rest retrieved from reference TRBV2 and TRBJ1-3, is EPEVTQTPSHQVTQMGQEVILRCVPISNHLYFYWYRQILGQKVEFLVSFYNNEISEKSEIFDDQFSVERPDGSNFTLKIRSTKLEDSAMYFCASRGTTGNTIYFGEGSWLTVV.